This T cell receptor (beta chain) was documented in a study of blood T cells in healthy people across ages. Study-level background: Capturing about one barcoded beta molecule per two T cells was achieved by template switching. Overall study findings and caveats: Naive T cell percentage showed a strong correlation with the diversity of TCR beta. The fall in TCR beta diversity per million T cells was roughly linear with age.

A second about 6 to 11 cycle PCR used barcoded and J-beta primers. TCRdb processed the 5' RACE reads anew with MiXCR; each CDR3 protein has one entry. The sample includes around 2 million distinct CDR3 sequences, about two fifths of them seen just once. This clonotype was seen only a few times. Its antigen is still unknown. The germline V gene encodes CDR1 SGHTA and CDR2 FQGNSA. Between the trimmed V and J ends, which lost 0 bases and 10 bases, there was a span of 13 bases. This CDR3 comprises 15 residues. The rearrangement joins TRBV7-2 to TRBJ1-6; the D gene is possibly TRBD1 (5 bases). The source of this sequence is a human donor in good health. Sequenced: blood. The CDR3 DNA is TGTGCCAGCAGCTTAGCTACGGGGGGAGTATCACCCCTCCACTTT. Protein: CASSLATGGVSPLHF.